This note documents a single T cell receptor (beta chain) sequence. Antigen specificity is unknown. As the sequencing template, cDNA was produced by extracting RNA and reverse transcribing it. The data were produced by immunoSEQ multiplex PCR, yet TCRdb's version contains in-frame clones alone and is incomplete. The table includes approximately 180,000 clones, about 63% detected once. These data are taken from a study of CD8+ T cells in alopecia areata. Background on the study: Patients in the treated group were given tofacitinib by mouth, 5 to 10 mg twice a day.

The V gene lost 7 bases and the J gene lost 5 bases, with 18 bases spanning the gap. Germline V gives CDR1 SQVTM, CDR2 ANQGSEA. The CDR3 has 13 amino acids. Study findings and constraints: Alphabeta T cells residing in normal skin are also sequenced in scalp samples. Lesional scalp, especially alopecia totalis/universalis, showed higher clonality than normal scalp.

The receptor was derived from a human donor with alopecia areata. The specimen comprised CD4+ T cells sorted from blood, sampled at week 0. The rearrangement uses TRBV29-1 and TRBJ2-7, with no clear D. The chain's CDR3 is CSALGSSQDEQYF. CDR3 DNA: TGCAGCGCCCTCGGTTCTTCGCAAGACGAGCAGTACTTC.